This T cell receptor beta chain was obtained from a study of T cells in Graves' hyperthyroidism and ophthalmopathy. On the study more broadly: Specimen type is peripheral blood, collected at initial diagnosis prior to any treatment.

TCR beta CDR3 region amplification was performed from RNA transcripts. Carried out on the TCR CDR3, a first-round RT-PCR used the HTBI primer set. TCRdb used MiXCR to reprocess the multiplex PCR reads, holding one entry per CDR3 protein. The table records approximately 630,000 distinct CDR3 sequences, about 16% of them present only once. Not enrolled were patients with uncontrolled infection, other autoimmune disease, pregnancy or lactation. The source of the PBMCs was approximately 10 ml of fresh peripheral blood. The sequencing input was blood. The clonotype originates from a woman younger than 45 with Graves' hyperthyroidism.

CDR3 protein: CSVRRGAYTGELFF. As DNA, the CDR3 is TGCAGTGTCAGGAGGGGGGCCTACACCGGGGAGCTGTTTTTT. The chain carries TRBV20-1 and TRBJ2-2; D possibly matches TRBD1 or TRBD2 (6 bases each). Germline CDR1 is DFQATT and CDR2 is SNEGSKA (reference sequence). V was cut by 7 bases and J by 3 bases, with 15 bases left in between. The CDR3 contains 14 residues.